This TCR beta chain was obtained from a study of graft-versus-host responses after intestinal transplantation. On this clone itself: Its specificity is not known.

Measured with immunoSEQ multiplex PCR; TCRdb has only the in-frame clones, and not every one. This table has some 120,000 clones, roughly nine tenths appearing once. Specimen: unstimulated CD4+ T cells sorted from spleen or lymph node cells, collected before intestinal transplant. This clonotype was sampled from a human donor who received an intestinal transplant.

This CDR3 reads CASSPRMGTSGAKNIQYF. CDR3 bases: TGCGCCAGCAGCCCCAGGATGGGGACCTCGGGGGCCAAAAACATTCAGTACTTC. V gene TRBV5-1 combines with J gene TRBJ2-4; possibly TRBD1 or TRBD2 for D (5 bases each). Germline assignment: CDR1 SGHRS and CDR2 YFSETQ. The CDR3 length is 18 residues. V was trimmed by 4 bases and J by 1 base, leaving 21 bases between them.